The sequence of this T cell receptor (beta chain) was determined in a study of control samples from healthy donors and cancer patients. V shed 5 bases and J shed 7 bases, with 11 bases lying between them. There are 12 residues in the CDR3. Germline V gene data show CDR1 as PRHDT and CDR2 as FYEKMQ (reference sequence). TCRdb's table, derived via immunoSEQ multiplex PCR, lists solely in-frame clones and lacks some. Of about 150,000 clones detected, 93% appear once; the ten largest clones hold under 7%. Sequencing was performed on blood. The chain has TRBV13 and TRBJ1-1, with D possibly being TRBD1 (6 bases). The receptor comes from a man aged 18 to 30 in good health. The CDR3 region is CASSVRGIEAFF. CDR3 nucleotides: TGTGCCAGCAGCGTCAGGGGAATTGAAGCTTTCTTT.